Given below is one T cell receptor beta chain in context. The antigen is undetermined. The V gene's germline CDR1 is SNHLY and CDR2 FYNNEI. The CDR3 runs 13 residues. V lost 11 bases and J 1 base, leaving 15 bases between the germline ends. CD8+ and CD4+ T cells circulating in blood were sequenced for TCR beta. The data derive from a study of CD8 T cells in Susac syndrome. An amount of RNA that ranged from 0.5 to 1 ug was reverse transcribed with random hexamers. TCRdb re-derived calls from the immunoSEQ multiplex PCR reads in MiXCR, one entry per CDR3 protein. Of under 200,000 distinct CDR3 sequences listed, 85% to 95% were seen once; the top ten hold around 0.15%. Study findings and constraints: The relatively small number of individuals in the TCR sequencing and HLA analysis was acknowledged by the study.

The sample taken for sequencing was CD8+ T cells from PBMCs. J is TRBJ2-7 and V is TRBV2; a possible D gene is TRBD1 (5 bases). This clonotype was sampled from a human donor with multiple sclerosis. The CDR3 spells CASIGDQSYEQYF. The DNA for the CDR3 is TGTGCCTCTATAGGGGATCAGTCCTACGAGCAGTACTTC.